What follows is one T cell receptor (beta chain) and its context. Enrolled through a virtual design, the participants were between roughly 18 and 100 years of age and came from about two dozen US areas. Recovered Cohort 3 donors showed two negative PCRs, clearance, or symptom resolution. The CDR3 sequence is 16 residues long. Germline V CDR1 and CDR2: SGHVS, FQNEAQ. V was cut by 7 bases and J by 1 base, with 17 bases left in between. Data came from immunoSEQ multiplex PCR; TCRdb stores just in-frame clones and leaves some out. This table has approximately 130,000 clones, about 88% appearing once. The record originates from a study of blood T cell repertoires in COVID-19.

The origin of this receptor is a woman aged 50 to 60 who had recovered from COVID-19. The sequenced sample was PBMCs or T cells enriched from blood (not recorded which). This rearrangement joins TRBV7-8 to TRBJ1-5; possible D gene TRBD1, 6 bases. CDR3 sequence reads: CASKELGGLSNQPQHF. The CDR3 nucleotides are TGTGCCAGCAAGGAATTGGGGGGGCTGAGCAATCAGCCCCAGCATTTT. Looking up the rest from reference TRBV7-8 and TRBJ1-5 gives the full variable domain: GAGVSQSPRYKVAKRGQDVALRCDPISGHVSLFWYQQALGQGPEFLTYFQNEAQLDKSGLPSDRFFAERPEGSVSTLKIQRTQQEDSAVYLCASKELGGLSNQPQHFGDGTRLSIL.